This TCR beta chain was recorded in a study of T cell clones after liver transplantation. As for the study in general: A pre-transplant mixed lymphocyte reaction with TCRbeta sequencing defined graft-donor-reactive clones followed in post-transplant blood. Until 12-24 months post-transplant, subjects got standard immunosuppression and no induction.

Clones were read by immunoSEQ multiplex PCR, and TCRdb kept only the in-frame ones, dropping some. The sample carries over 25,000 clones, approximately 96% recorded once. This sequence was found in a human patient who received a liver transplant. Some of the T cells may derive from the graft donor. Sequencing was performed on CD8+ T cells from blood, taken 12 months after liver transplant.

The DNA of the CDR3 is TGTGCCAGCAGCTTAGGGTCTCCTACCTCTGGGGCCAACGTCCTGACTTTC. As protein: CASSLGSPTSGANVLTF. The chain joins TRBV7-7 to TRBJ2-6, with unresolved D. Trimming pared 1 base from V and 0 bases from J, leaving 10 bases between. Per the germline V gene, CDR1 is SSHAT and CDR2 is FNYEAQ (reference sequence). The CDR3 spans 17 residues.